The next 19 T cell receptor beta chains were all read from a single sample in a study of long-term antiretroviral therapy in people with HIV. A v3.0 immunoSEQ assay was performed at survey level. Produced via immunoSEQ multiplex PCR; TCRdb's table is partial and in-frame only. The sample has some 21,000 clones, approximately 80% seen once. This material consisted of unsorted PBMCs, taken 0.3 years after starting antiretroviral therapy. These receptors were taken from a man aged 50 to 59 with HIV.

CDR3 in amino acids: CASSGRGGPTPTYEQYF. DNA for the CDR3: TGTGCCAGCTCAGGTCGAGGGGGGCCGACTCCCACCTACGAGCAGTACTTC. The chain combines TRBV18 with TRBJ2-7, with D possibly being TRBD1 or TRBD2 (6 bases each). CDR1 is KGHSH and CDR2 is LQKENI in the germline V gene. The ends were cut back, 5 bases at V and 2 bases at J, with 22 bases in the middle. This CDR3 region has 17 residues.

The chain is built from TRBV19 and TRBJ1-4, with 9 nucleotides matching TRBD1. Unmatched junction bases numbered 3, after V lost 9 bases and J lost 7 bases. The CDR3 has 12 residues. In germline, CDR1 is LNHDA, CDR2 SQIVND (reference sequence). The CDR3 DNA reads as TGTGCCAGCCTGGACAGGGGTGAAAAACTGTTTTTT. As protein: CASLDRGEKLFF.

V usage is TRBV18 and J usage is TRBJ1-5; TRBD1 might be the D (6 bases). Per germline, CDR1 KGHSH and CDR2 LQKENI. The CDR3 runs to 15 residues. V lost 3 bases and J lost 2, with 11 bases in between. CDR3 residues: CASSPREGGNQPQHF. As DNA, the CDR3 is TGTGCCAGCTCACCCCGGGAGGGGGGCAATCAGCCCCAGCATTTT.

V gene TRBV29-1 combines with J gene TRBJ2-7, with 8 bases matching TRBD1. CDR3 length: 12 amino acids. Germline assignment: CDR1 SQVTM and CDR2 ANQGSEA. V shed 5 bases and J 5 bases; nucleotides not matched to a gene: 5. The CDR3 loop is CSVRDRINEQYF. The CDR3 region has the DNA TGCAGCGTTAGGGACAGGATAAACGAGCAGTACTTC.

V usage is TRBV7-9 and J usage is TRBJ2-2; D call uncertain. The CDR3 consists of 13 residues. Per germline, CDR1 SEHNR and CDR2 FQNEAQ (reference sequence). The ends were cut back, 5 bases at V and 2 bases at J, with 6 bases in the middle. Written as DNA, the CDR3 is TGTGCCAGCAGCATCTTTAACACCGGGGAGCTGTTTTTT. This codes for CASSIFNTGELFF.

The chain carries TRBV4-1 and TRBJ2-1, with D uncertain. Trimming shortened V by 2 bases and J by 5 bases, and 4 bases separated the two germline ends. Germline loops: CDR1 MGHRA, CDR2 YSYEKL. CDR3 size: 12 residues. The CDR3 loop reads CASSQINNEQFF. The DNA for the CDR3 is TGCGCCAGCAGCCAAATCAACAATGAGCAGTTCTTC.

This clone has more than one count but fewer than ten. The chain employs TRBV7-2 and TRBJ1-6; D is possibly TRBD1 (6 bases). Germline V gives CDR1 SGHTA, CDR2 FQGNSA. Trimming shortened V by 8 bases and J by 6 bases, and 17 bases separated the two germline ends. The CDR3 extends over 15 amino acids. The CDR3: CASRRQAGGNSPLHF. The CDR3 DNA is TGTGCCAGCCGAAGACAGGCCGGAGGTAATTCACCCCTCCACTTT.

This chain uses TRBV5-4 with TRBJ2-3, with D possibly being TRBD1 or TRBD2 (5 bases each). The CDR3 totals 14 residues. The V end was cut by 4 bases, the J end by 4 bases, with 13 bases between. Germline CDR1 is SGHNT and CDR2 is YYREEE (reference sequence). The DNA of the CDR3 is TGTGCCAGCAGCCGGCCGCCGGGGCCAGATACGCAGTATTTT. It encodes CASSRPPGPDTQYF.

The chain carries TRBV5-1 and TRBJ2-2, with unresolved D. The germline V gene has CDR1 SGHRS and CDR2 YFSETQ. The V end lost 1 base, the J end lost 5 bases, and 9 bases lay between the germline ends. This CDR3 comprises 14 residues. This chain's CDR3 is CASSLSRLTGELFF. The CDR3 DNA reads TGCGCCAGCAGCTTGTCTCGGTTAACCGGGGAGCTGTTTTTT.

The chain uses TRBV6-6 and TRBJ1-5, with 8 bases aligning to TRBD1. V was pared by 5 bases and J by 1 base, with 4 bases of the junction left unmatched. Germline-derived CDR1 and CDR2 are MNHNY and SVGAGI (reference sequence). This CDR3 region has 15 residues. The CDR3 nucleotides read TGTGCCAGCAGTGGACAGGGAACGAGCAATCAGCCCCAGCATTTT. Translated: CASSGQGTSNQPQHF.

The V and J genes are TRBV28 and TRBJ1-5, with D perhaps TRBD1 (5 bases). Germline loops: CDR1 MDHEN, CDR2 SYDVKM. This CDR3 spans 14 amino acids. V lost 3 bases and J lost 6, with 12 bases in between. CDR3 loop: CASSFDSPGQPQHF. CDR3 in DNA: TGTGCCAGCAGTTTTGACAGCCCCGGTCAGCCCCAGCATTTT. The whole variable domain, remainder taken from reference TRBV28 and TRBJ1-5, is DVKVTQSSRYLVKRTGEKVFLECVQDMDHENMFWYRQDPGLGLRLIYFSYDVKMKEKGDIPEGYSVSREKKERFSLILESASTNQTSMYLCASSFDSPGQPQHFGDGTRLSIL.

The chain combines TRBV12-5 with TRBJ1-5, with 8 bases that match TRBD1. Trimming removed 5 bases from V and 7 bases from J; junction bases left unmatched: 7. From germline, CDR1 is LGHNT and CDR2 FRNRAP. The CDR3 consists of 14 residues. The CDR3 bases are TGTGCTAGTGGTCCCGGACAGGGTACCCAGCCCCAGCATTTT. Translated: CASGPGQGTQPQHF.

In this sample, this clone turned up a few times. The V gene is TRBV9, the J gene TRBJ2-7; 7 nucleotides match TRBD2. The V and J ends lost 4 bases and 5 bases, in that order; junction bases with no gene match: 12. CDR3 length: 15 residues. The germline CDR1 and CDR2 sequences are SGDLS and YYNGEE. For the CDR3, the DNA is TGTGCCAGCAGCCCCCGGGGGGAGGGAGTAAACGAGCAGTACTTC. Encoded protein: CASSPRGEGVNEQYF.

The genes are TRBV11-2 and TRBJ2-1; D is possibly TRBD2 (6 bases). Trimming stripped 5 bases from V and 7 bases from J, with 24 bases between. The germline CDR1 and CDR2 sequences are SGHAT and FQNNGV. The CDR3 covers 17 residues. The CDR3 loop reads CASSPKAGGFFGNEQFF. In DNA, the CDR3 is TGTGCCAGCAGCCCTAAAGCGGGCGGATTTTTTGGGAATGAGCAGTTCTTC.

This chain uses TRBV5-1 with TRBJ2-5; a weak D match, TRBD1 (6 bases). Germline-derived CDR1 and CDR2 are SGHRS and YFSETQ. The CDR3 covers 15 residues. Deletions cut 4 bases from V and 5 bases from J, with 18 bases between. The CDR3 sequence: CASSTDRELAETQYF. Written as DNA, the CDR3 is TGCGCCAGCAGCACGGACAGAGAGTTGGCGGAGACCCAGTACTTC.

A few counts support this clone. The V gene is TRBV9, the J gene TRBJ2-2; the match to TRBD1 covers 10 bases. The trim removed 4 bases at V and 6 bases at J, leaving 9 bases unmatched. This CDR3 is 16 amino acids long. Germline values: CDR1 SGDLS, CDR2 YYNGEE. This CDR3 is CASSSRTGGRAGELFF. For the CDR3, the DNA is TGTGCCAGCAGCTCTAGGACAGGGGGTCGGGCCGGGGAGCTGTTTTTT.

The V and J genes are TRBV6-6 and TRBJ1-5; possible D gene TRBD1, 6 bases. CDR3 length: 15 residues. V was cut by 3 bases and J by 6 bases, with 15 bases left in between. Germline CDR1 and CDR2: MNHNY and SVGAGI (reference sequence). CDR3 coding DNA: TGTGCCAGCAGTTATGGACAGTTGGGCGCTCAGCCCCAGCATTTT. Residues: CASSYGQLGAQPQHF.

The genes are TRBV10-1 and TRBJ1-1; the D gene is possibly TRBD1 (5 bases). Trimming took off 4 bases at V and 6 bases at J, with 9 bases between the two ends. Germline V gene lookup returns CDR1 WNHNN and CDR2 SYGVQD (reference sequence). This CDR3 has 12 amino acids. This CDR3 reads CASSAGTAEAFF. CDR3 coding DNA: TGCGCCAGCAGTGCCGGGACGGCTGAAGCTTTCTTT.

This chain uses TRBV10-3 with TRBJ2-2, with a possible D match to TRBD1 (5 bases). The CDR3 consists of 14 residues. Germline CDR1 is ENHRY and CDR2 is SYGVKD. The V and J ends lost 2 bases and 4 bases respectively, with 8 bases between them. The DNA of the CDR3 is TGTGCCATCAGTGAGAGGACACGCACCGGGGAGCTGTTTTTT. Its translation: CAISERTRTGELFF.